The 5 T cell receptor beta chains given below trace back to one sample, sequenced in a study of T cells after yellow fever vaccination. TCRdb independently ran MiXCR on the 5' RACE reads; one entry per CDR3 protein. The table has some 670,000 distinct CDR3 sequences, about 12% seen once. Sequenced here: PBMCs, sampled on the day of the yellow fever booster vaccination. These receptors all come from a man between 25 and 39 years old who received the YFV17D yellow fever vaccine.

This chain joins TRBV28 and TRBJ2-7; D unclear. Between the trimmed V and J ends, which lost 2 bases and 6 bases, there was a span of 11 bases. Germline CDR1 and CDR2: MDHEN and SYDVKM. CDR3 length: 13 amino acids. CDR3 loop: CASSLPPTPEQYF. In nucleotides, the CDR3 is TGTGCCAGCAGTTTACCGCCGACACCCGAGCAGTACTTC.

This clonotype was seen ten or more times. V gene TRBV20-1 combines with J gene TRBJ2-1, with D hard to call. Germline CDR1 and CDR2: DFQATT and SNEGSKA (reference sequence). This CDR3 is built from 14 residues. Trimming stripped 1 base from V and 1 base from J, with 8 bases between. In DNA form, the CDR3 reads TGCAGTGCTAGAGGAGTTAATTCCTACAATGAGCAGTTCTTC. Translation: CSARGVNSYNEQFF.

This chain connects TRBV5-1 to TRBJ2-7; D may correspond to TRBD1 or TRBD2 (5 bases each). V lost 0 bases to trimming and J lost 2 bases, with 15 bases between them. The CDR3 has 16 residues. The germline V gene has CDR1 SGHRS and CDR2 YFSETQ. The CDR3 sequence is CASSLEGWGKTYEQYF. CDR3 coding DNA: TGCGCCAGCAGCTTGGAGGGATGGGGGAAGACCTACGAGCAGTACTTC.

The rearrangement uses TRBV12-3 or TRBV12-4 and TRBJ1-2, with a possible D match to TRBD1 (6 bases). CDR3 length equals 12 residues. V gave up 5 bases and J gave up 7 bases, with 11 bases separating them. The chain's CDR3 is CASSTQGFGYTF. The CDR3 DNA sequence: TGTGCCAGCAGTACACAGGGATTTGGCTACACCTTC.

This clonotype was counted between two and nine times. The V call is TRBV6-1, the J call TRBJ2-1; 9 bases are shared with TRBD2. J lost 1 base, V lost 6 bases, and 7 bases had no gene match. This CDR3 is built from 16 residues. CDR1 and CDR2 from the germline V gene are MNHNS and SASEGT. The CDR3 region is CASSPLSGGSYNEQFF. The CDR3 nucleotides are TGTGCCAGCAGCCCCCTTAGCGGGGGATCCTACAATGAGCAGTTCTTC.